This T cell receptor beta chain was recorded in a study of T cells after yellow fever vaccination. V was shortened by 6 bases and J by 6 bases, with 18 bases between the two germline ends. Germline V gene lookup returns CDR1 SGHAT and CDR2 FQNNGV. The CDR3 runs 15 residues. This clonotype was seen at least ten times. MiXCR was run by TCRdb on the 5' RACE reads, yielding one entry per CDR3 protein. The data contain 100,000 to 150,000 distinct CDR3 sequences, more than 5.5% of them singletons. The rearrangement joins TRBV11-2 to TRBJ2-1, with D hard to call. Sample: CD4+ T cells sorted from PBMCs, taken around 45 days after the first yellow fever vaccination. The sequence was collected from a man younger than 35 who received the YFV17D yellow fever vaccine. CDR3 sequence: CASRHLGFEGNEQFF. The CDR3 DNA reads as TGTGCCAGCAGGCACCTAGGTTTTGAAGGCAATGAGCAGTTCTTC.